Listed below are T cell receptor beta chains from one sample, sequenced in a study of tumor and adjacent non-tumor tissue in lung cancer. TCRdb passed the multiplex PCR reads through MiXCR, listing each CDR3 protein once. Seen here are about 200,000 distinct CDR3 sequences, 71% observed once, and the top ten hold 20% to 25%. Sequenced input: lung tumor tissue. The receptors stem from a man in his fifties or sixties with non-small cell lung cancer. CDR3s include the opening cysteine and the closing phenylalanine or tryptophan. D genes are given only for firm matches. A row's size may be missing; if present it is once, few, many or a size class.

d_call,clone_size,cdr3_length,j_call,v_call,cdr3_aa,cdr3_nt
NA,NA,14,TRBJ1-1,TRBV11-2,CASSFQTGNTEAFF,TGTGCCAGCAGCTTCCAAACAGGGAATACTGAAGCTTTCTTT
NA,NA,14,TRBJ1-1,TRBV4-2,CASNQGPGNTEAFF,TGTGCCAGCAACCAAGGTCCGGGTAACACTGAAGCTTTCTTT
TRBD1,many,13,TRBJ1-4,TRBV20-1,CSGIRGLQEKLFF,TGCAGTGGCATCAGGGGGCTGCAAGAAAAACTGTTTTTT
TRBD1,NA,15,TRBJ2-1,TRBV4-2,CPSSGGQGADYEQFF,TGTCCCAGCAGCGGGGGACAGGGGGCCGACTATGAGCAGTTCTTC
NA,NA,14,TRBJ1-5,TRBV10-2,CVSTPADSNQPQHF,TGTGTCAGCACCCCGGCAGATAGCAATCAGCCCCAGCATTTT
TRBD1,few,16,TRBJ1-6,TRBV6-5,CASNPTGGSYNSPLHF,TGTGCCAGCAACCCGACAGGGGGCTCCTATAATTCACCCCTCCACTTT
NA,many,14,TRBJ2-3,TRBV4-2,CASSQERSGGGGDF,TGTGCCAGCAGCCAAGAACGAAGTGGGGGAGGAGGAGATTTT
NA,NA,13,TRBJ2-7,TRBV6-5,CGSSYLQGSEQYF,TGTGGCAGCAGTTACTTACAGGGTAGCGAGCAGTACTTC
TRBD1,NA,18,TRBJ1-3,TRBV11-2,CASSSDRGLIGSGNTLYF,TGTGCCAGCAGCTCGGACAGGGGGCTTATCGGTTCTGGAAACACCTTATATTTT
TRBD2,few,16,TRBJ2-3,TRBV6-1,CASLNSGTSISDTQYF,TGTGCCAGCCTCAATTCGGGGACTAGCATATCAGATACGCAGTATTTT
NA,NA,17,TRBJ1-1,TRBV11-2,CATRPGEVSTLNTEAFF,TGTGCTACCAGGCCGGGGGAGGTTTCAACCCTGAACACTGAAGCTTTCTTT
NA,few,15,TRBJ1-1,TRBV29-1,CSVEVGGTTNTQAFF,TGCAGCGTTGAAGTGGGGGGGACGACTAATACTCAAGCTTTCTTT
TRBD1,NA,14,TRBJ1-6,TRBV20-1,CSATGTGYISPLHF,TGCAGTGCAACCGGGACAGGCTATATTTCACCCCTCCACTTT
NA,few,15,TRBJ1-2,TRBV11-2,CASSLDPGAIYGYTF,TGTGCCAGCAGCTTAGATCCAGGGGCTATCTATGGCTACACCTTC
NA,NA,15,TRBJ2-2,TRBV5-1,CASSPGDTDTGELFF,TGCGCCAGCAGCCCGGGAGACACGGACACCGGGGAGCTGTTTTTT
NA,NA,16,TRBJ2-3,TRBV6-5,CASSYPVITNTDTQYF,TGTGCCAGCAGTTACCCCGTCATAACCAACACAGATACGCAGTATTTT
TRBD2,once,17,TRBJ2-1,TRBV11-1,CATSLSRLAGGYNEQFF,TGTGCCACCAGTTTATCTCGGCTAGCGGGAGGCTACAATGAGCAGTTCTTC
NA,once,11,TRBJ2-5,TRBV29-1,CSDDDQETQYF,TGCAGCGATGACGACCAAGAAACCCAGTACTTC
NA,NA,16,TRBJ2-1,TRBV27,CASSESSECPYNEQFF,TGTGCCAGCAGTGAATCTAGCGAGTGCCCATACAATGAGCAGTTCTTC
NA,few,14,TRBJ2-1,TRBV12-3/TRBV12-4,CASSHTPLVHEQFF,TGTGCCAGCAGCCATACCCCCCTGGTTCATGAGCAGTTCTTC
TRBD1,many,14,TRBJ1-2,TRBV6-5,CASSYVPGQGSYTF,TGTGCCAGCAGTTACGTCCCGGGACAGGGGAGCTACACCTTC
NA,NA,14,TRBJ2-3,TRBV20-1,CSATSGSGTDTQYF,TGCAGTGCTACCAGCGGGTCTGGCACAGATACGCAGTATTTT
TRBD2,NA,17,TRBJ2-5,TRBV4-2,CTSNQGTSVGLGETQYF,TGTACCAGCAACCAGGGGACTAGCGTGGGCCTGGGGGAGACCCAGTACTTC
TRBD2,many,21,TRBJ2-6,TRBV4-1,CASSQATSGSAPYSGANVLTF,TGCGCCAGCAGCCAAGCCACTAGCGGGTCTGCACCCTACTCTGGGGCCAACGTCCTGACTTTC
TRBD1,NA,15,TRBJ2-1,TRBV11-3,CVSRSRDSRYNEQFF,TGTGTCAGCAGAAGCCGGGACAGCCGGTATAATGAGCAGTTCTTC
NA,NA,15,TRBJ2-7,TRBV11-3,CASSLVGVKSYERYF,TGTGCCAGCAGCTTAGTGGGGGTGAAGTCCTACGAGCGGTACTTC
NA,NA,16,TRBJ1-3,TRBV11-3,CVSSSDDSFLGNTIYF,TGTGTCAGCAGCTCAGACGACAGCTTTCTTGGAAACACCATATATTTT
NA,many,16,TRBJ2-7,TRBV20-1,CSARDRGQNGPYEQYF,TGCAGTGCTAGAGATCGAGGGCAGAATGGCCCCTACGAGCAGTACTTC
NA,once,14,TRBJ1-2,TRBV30,CAWNQQGGSYGYTF,TGTGCCTGGAATCAACAGGGTGGTAGCTATGGCTACACCTTC
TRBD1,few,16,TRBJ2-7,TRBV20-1,CSAAKTGTGDQYEQYF,TGCAGTGCCGCCAAAACCGGGACAGGGGATCAATACGAGCAGTACTTC
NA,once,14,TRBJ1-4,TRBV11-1,CVNGSPGRGEKLCF,TGTGTCAACGGCAGCCCCGGGCGGGGCGAAAAACTGTGTTTT
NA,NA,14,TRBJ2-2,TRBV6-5,CSSSSNRNTGESFF,TGTTCCAGCAGTTCGAACAGGAACACCGGGGAGTCGTTTTTT
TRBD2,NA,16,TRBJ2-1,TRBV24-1,CVTSDRGGTTQSNQFF,TGTGTCACCAGTGATCGAGGCGGGACTACCCAATCCAATCAGTTCTTC
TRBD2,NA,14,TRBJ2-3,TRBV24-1,CATSDWTRGDTQYF,TGTGCCACCAGTGACTGGACTAGGGGAGATACGCAGTATTTT
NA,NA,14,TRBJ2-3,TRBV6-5,CASRGQLGTDTQYF,TGTGCCAGCAGAGGACAGTTGGGAACAGATACGCAGTATTTT
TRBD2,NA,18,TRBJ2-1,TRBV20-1,CSARGPGLVSSSYNEQFF,TGCAGTGCTAGAGGTCCGGGACTAGTGTCTAGCTCCTACAATGAGCAGTTCTTC